One sample yielded the 14 T cell receptor beta chains listed below, sequenced in a study of early T cells in non-severe SARS-CoV-2 infection. TCRdb fed the 5' RACE reads into MiXCR, producing one record per CDR3 protein. The table has 80,000 or so distinct CDR3 sequences, about 11% seen once. The sequencing here drew on whole blood, taken at baseline. These receptors all come from an adult who was a healthcare worker with PCR-confirmed SARS-CoV-2 infection or an uninfected control (not recorded which).

This clonotype was recorded many times. V is TRBV7-6 and J is TRBJ2-3, with unresolved D. The CDR3 contains 15 residues. Trimming cost V 0 bases and J 0 bases, with 7 bases left between them. Germline assignment: CDR1 SGHVS and CDR2 FNYEAQ. CDR3 region: CASSLAGASTDTQYF. In DNA form, the CDR3 reads TGTGCCAGCAGCTTAGCGGGTGCTAGCACAGATACGCAGTATTTT.

This clonotype was seen many times. The chain combines TRBV29-1 with TRBJ2-5; D gene unclear. This CDR3 has 11 residues. Germline CDR1 reads SQVTM; CDR2 reads ANQGSEA. V lost 8 bases to trimming and J lost 3 bases, with 10 bases between them. In DNA, the CDR3 is TGCAGCACGCGGACCGAAGAGACCCAGTACTTC. Its translation: CSTRTEETQYF.

For the CDR3, the DNA is TGCAGCGTCGCTCCCCCGGGGGTGGCGGATGAAAAACTGTTTTTT. It encodes CSVAPPGVADEKLFF. This chain links TRBV29-1 with TRBJ1-4, with TRBD1 as a possible D gene (5 bases). Germline values: CDR1 SQVTM, CDR2 ANQGSEA. Trimming took off 6 bases at V and 6 bases at J, with 20 bases between the two ends. This CDR3 spans 15 amino acids.

This clonotype was observed a few times. The chain's CDR3 is CSVENIPHLAGGYTF. The DNA of the CDR3 is TGCAGCGTTGAAAACATCCCCCACCTAGCGGGTGGCTACACCTTC. V and J are TRBV29-1 and TRBJ1-2; D gene uncertain. There are 15 residues in the CDR3. Germline values: CDR1 SQVTM, CDR2 ANQGSEA. V lost 2 bases to trimming and J lost 7 bases, with 20 bases between them.

This clonotype was picked up many times. The chain couples TRBV21-1 to TRBJ1-6; the D call in the table, TRBD1, was not verified against the DNA. TRBV21-1 counts as a pseudogene. This CDR3 region has 16 residues. The CDR3 is CASSVKWTGLNSPLHF. DNA for the CDR3: TGTGCCAGCAGCGTAAAGTGGACAGGGTTGAATTCACCCCTCCACTTT.

Only a few counts were recorded for this clonotype. The chain uses TRBV2 and TRBJ1-5; 7 bases fit TRBD1. CDR1 SNHLY and CDR2 FYNNEI come from the germline V gene. Germline trimming cut 7 bases from V and 6 bases from J; bases unmatched to any gene: 12. CDR3 length: 15 residues. CDR3 amino acids: CASKTGDTGRQPQHF. In nucleotides, the CDR3 is TGTGCCAGCAAAACAGGGGACACAGGACGTCAGCCCCAGCATTTT.

This clonotype has more than one count but fewer than ten. This rearrangement joins TRBV28 to TRBJ2-3; 12 bases are a match to TRBD2. Germline lookup yields CDR1 MDHEN and CDR2 SYDVKM. Trimming at V came to 1 base and at J to 4 bases, leaving 6 bases not matched to a gene. The CDR3 runs to 17 residues. In nucleotides, the CDR3 is TGTGCCAGCAGTTTATCCGCACTAGCGGGGGGATCAGATACGCAGTATTTT. It yields the protein CASSLSALAGGSDTQYF. Full variable domain (rest looked up from reference TRBV28 and TRBJ2-3): DVKVTQSSRYLVKRTGEKVFLECVQDMDHENMFWYRQDPGLGLRLIYFSYDVKMKEKGDIPEGYSVSREKKERFSLILESASTNQTSMYLCASSLSALAGGSDTQYFGPGTRLTVL.

This clonotype was counted a few times. The rearrangement joins TRBV12-3 or TRBV12-4 to TRBJ1-2; D possibly corresponds to TRBD1 (5 bases). The CDR3 sequence is 15 residues long. The ends were cut back, 6 bases at V and 4 bases at J, with 18 bases in the middle. DNA for the CDR3: TGTGCCAGCAGGCCCCCCGGGGGGGAGCCCTATGGCTACACCTTC. It codes for CASRPPGGEPYGYTF.

This clonotype was picked up a small number of times. The CDR3 spells CASSTGQGARGYTF. The CDR3 nucleotides are TGTGCCAGCAGCACAGGACAGGGGGCGCGGGGCTACACCTTC. The chain uses TRBV5-4 and TRBJ1-2, with TRBD1 identical over 11 bases. CDR3 length equals 14 residues. The V and J ends lost 4 bases and 8 bases, in that order; junction bases with no gene match: 7. Per germline, CDR1 SGHNT and CDR2 YYREEE (reference sequence).

As to this clonotype: An end of the junction differs from the germline gene, which may be a read error. The gene calls are TRBV25-1 and TRBJ1-3, with D unclear. Germline loops: CDR1 MGHDK, CDR2 SYGVNS. This CDR3 contains 14 residues. The CDR3 DNA reads as TGTGCCAGCAGTGAGGAAAGGTCTGAAAACACCATATATTTT. This sequence encodes CASSEERSENTIYF.

The sample holds many counts of this clonotype. The CDR3 does not end in the conserved phenylalanine or tryptophan, so this is likely a read error. The DNA is left out, because the CDR3 cannot be placed on it with certainty; the CDR3 is given as TCRdb lists it. The V and J genes are TRBV7-9 and TRBJ1-5; the table names TRBD1, a call not compared with the DNA. Germline CDR1 reads SEHNR; CDR2 reads FQNEAQ (reference sequence). Termini included, the CDR3 measures 11 amino acids. The chain's CDR3 is CASRLMGVGAV.

V is TRBV5-4 and J is TRBJ2-7, with 8 bases aligning to TRBD2. The ends lost 6 bases at V and 1 base at J; junction bases unmatched: 9. Germline loops: CDR1 SGHNT, CDR2 YYREEE (reference sequence). The CDR3 runs 15 residues. The CDR3 coding sequence is TGTGCCAGCACCTCAGGTAGCGGGGAATCCTACGAGCAGTACTTC. Translating it yields CASTSGSGESYEQYF.

A note on this clonotype: A much larger clone sits a single nucleotide away, making a read error possible. Without the conserved terminal phenylalanine or tryptophan, this CDR3 likely stems from a read error. This chain connects TRBV12-3 or TRBV12-4 to TRBJ1-2, with 8 bases aligning to TRBD1. The J segment lost 8 bases and the V segment lost 7 bases, leaving 12 bases of the junction unmatched. This CDR3 spans 14 amino acids. This CDR3 is CASIPTGVAHGYTY. In DNA form, the CDR3 reads TGTGCCAGCATCCCGACAGGGGTGGCTCACGGCTACACCTAC.

In its sample, this clonotype was seen many times. The chain carries TRBV4-3 and TRBJ2-1; unclear D gene. V shed 0 bases and J shed 3 bases, with 6 bases lying between them. The germline CDR1 and CDR2 sequences are LGHNA and YSLEER. The CDR3 is made up of 14 amino acids. CDR3 nucleotides: TGCGCCAGCAGCCAAGATCAGAGCTACAATGAGCAGTTCTTC. Its translation is CASSQDQSYNEQFF.